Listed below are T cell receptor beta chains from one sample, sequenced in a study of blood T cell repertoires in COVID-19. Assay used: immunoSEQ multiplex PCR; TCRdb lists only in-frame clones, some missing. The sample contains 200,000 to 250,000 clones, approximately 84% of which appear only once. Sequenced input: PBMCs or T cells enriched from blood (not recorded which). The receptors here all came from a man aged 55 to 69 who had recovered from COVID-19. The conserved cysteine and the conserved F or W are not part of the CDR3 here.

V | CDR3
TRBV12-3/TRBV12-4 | ASSFRRDQPQH
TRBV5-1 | ASSTARGLQETQY
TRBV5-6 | ASSSGLAGDLHSTDTQY
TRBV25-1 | ASGTGTGQETQY
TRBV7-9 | ASSHTDSRWF
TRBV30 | AWRTGVRTDTQY
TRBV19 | ASSKKGATNYGYT
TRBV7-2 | ASSTDRINEAF
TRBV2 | ASRAERHGYT
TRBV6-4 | ASSGAGTEEGSSYNEQF
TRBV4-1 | ASSQGTNYEQY
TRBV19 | ASKMDREGQPQH
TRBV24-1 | ATSDQTSGVGAF
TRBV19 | ASSISGRRWSSYNEQF
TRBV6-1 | ASSEAPAGGGEKLF